Shown below are 30 T cell receptor beta chains from a single sample sequenced in a study of T cells in Graves' hyperthyroidism and ophthalmopathy. Regions amplified from RNA transcripts were the TCR beta CDR3 regions. The HTBI primer set served for first-round RT-PCR of the TCR CDR3. TCRdb fed the multiplex PCR reads into MiXCR, producing one record per CDR3 protein. The sample has about 290,000 distinct CDR3 sequences, around 16% seen once; the top ten hold roughly 31%. The sample was blood. All receptors come from a man aged 25 to 45 with Graves' hyperthyroidism.

The chain is built from TRBV5-1 and TRBJ1-2, with D possibly matching TRBD1 (6 bases). The germline V and J ends were trimmed by 0 bases and 8 bases, with 14 bases remaining between them. CDR1 and CDR2 (germline): SGHRS, YFSETQ. The length of the CDR3 is 14 residues. CDR3 sequence (DNA): TGCGCCAGCAGCTTGGACCCAGGGGCTGACGGCTACACCTTC. Translated, it gives CASSLDPGADGYTF.

This clonotype was recorded a few times. The chain is built from TRBV20-1 and TRBJ2-7; tentatively, D is TRBD2 (6 bases). In germline, CDR1 is DFQATT, CDR2 SNEGSKA (reference sequence). The germline V and J ends were trimmed by 1 base and 6 bases, with 16 bases remaining between them. There are 14 residues in the CDR3. The CDR3 DNA follows: TGCAGTGCTAGAGTCACCGGGACTCGGGGCGAGCAGTACTTC. Its protein product is CSARVTGTRGEQYF.

With respect to this clonotype: No conserved phenylalanine or tryptophan ends this CDR3, so it is likely a read error. The rearrangement joins TRBV4-1 to TRBJ2-7, with TRBD1 matching over 8 bases. Germline values: CDR1 MGHRA, CDR2 YSYEKL. The CDR3 runs 15 residues. Unmatched junction bases numbered 7, after V lost 4 bases and J lost 2 bases. In nucleotides, the CDR3 is TGCGCCAGCAGCCCGGCCCCGGACAGGGCCTACGAGCAGTACCTC. Translated, it gives CASSPAPDRAYEQYL.

V usage is TRBV15 and J usage is TRBJ2-5; D uncertain. The CDR3 is made up of 14 amino acids. The V end lost 0 bases, the J end lost 7 bases, and 12 bases lay between the germline ends. CDR1 and CDR2 (germline): LNHNV, YYDKDF (reference sequence). The CDR3 is CATSREQIWGTQYF. The DNA for the CDR3 is TGTGCCACCAGCAGAGAACAGATTTGGGGGACCCAGTACTTC.

This rearrangement joins TRBV5-1 to TRBJ1-4, with a weak D call TRBD1 (5 bases). Trimming left V 0 bases short and J 4 bases short, with 7 bases between. This CDR3 is built from 14 residues. The germline V gene has CDR1 SGHRS and CDR2 YFSETQ. The CDR3 coding sequence is TGCGCCAGCAGCTTGGGACAGAGTAATGAAAAACTGTTTTTT. Its translation is CASSLGQSNEKLFF.

The CDR3: CAGTSLAGAYNEQFF. In DNA, the CDR3 is TGTGCGGGTACTAGTCTAGCGGGAGCCTACAATGAGCAGTTCTTC. This sequence joins TRBV30 and TRBJ2-1; 10 nucleotides line up with TRBD2. Germline V gene lookup returns CDR1 GTSNPN and CDR2 SVGIG (reference sequence). The CDR3 runs 15 residues.

The chain couples TRBV5-1 to TRBJ1-5; D is unresolved. Between the trimmed V and J ends, which lost 4 bases and 6 bases, there was a span of 11 bases. Germline CDR1 SGHRS, CDR2 YFSETQ. This CDR3 has 13 residues. The CDR3 bases are TGCGCCAGCAGCACGCAGCCGACTCAGCCCCAGCATTTT. Its translation is CASSTQPTQPQHF.

The gene calls are TRBV24-1 and TRBJ2-3; TRBD1 might be the D (5 bases). The CDR3 consists of 14 residues. The V end was cut by 4 bases, the J end by 2 bases, with 9 bases between. Germline V gene data show CDR1 as KGHDR and CDR2 as SFDVKD. CDR3 in DNA: TGTGCCACCAGTGAGACAGAGGACACAGATACGCAGTATTTT. Amino acid sequence: CATSETEDTDTQYF.

V usage is TRBV4-2 and J usage is TRBJ2-5; 7 bases are a match to TRBD2. The J segment lost 5 bases and the V segment lost 0 bases, leaving 6 bases of the junction unmatched. Germline V lookup: CDR1 LGHNA, CDR2 YNFKEQ. The CDR3 runs 15 residues. In DNA form, the CDR3 reads TGTGCCAGCAGCCAAGATCTGGGCGGGAGTGAGACCCAGTACTTC. Residues: CASSQDLGGSETQYF.

This clonotype has more than one count but fewer than ten. The chain has TRBV11-2 and TRBJ2-6; D call uncertain. The CDR3 has 15 residues. Looked up from germline, CDR1 is SGHAT and CDR2 is FQNNGV. Trimming stripped 5 bases from V and 3 bases from J, with 11 bases between. The CDR3 is CASSPPGGGANVLTF. CDR3 DNA: TGTGCCAGCAGCCCCCCGGGCGGTGGGGCCAACGTCCTGACTTTC.

This chain uses TRBV13 with TRBJ1-1; TRBD1 aligns across 7 bases. The V gene's germline CDR1 is PRHDT and CDR2 FYEKMQ (reference sequence). V shed 5 bases, J shed 6 bases, and the junction held 6 bases outside the gene matches. This CDR3 is 13 amino acids long. The CDR3 loop reads CASSKRQGAEAFF. CDR3 bases: TGTGCCAGCAGCAAAAGACAGGGCGCTGAAGCTTTCTTT.

In its sample, this clonotype was seen many times. V is TRBV3-1 and J is TRBJ2-2; no reliable D call. Germline V gene data show CDR1 as LGHDT and CDR2 as YNNKEL (reference sequence). There are 14 residues in the CDR3. V gave up 1 base and J gave up 6 bases, with 9 bases separating them. The CDR3 nucleotides are TGTGCCAGCAGCCAAGTAATCACTGCCGGGGAGCTGTTTTTT. This gives the protein CASSQVITAGELFF.

In this sample, this clonotype turned up many times. V gene TRBV5-1 combines with J gene TRBJ2-3; 7 bases are shared with TRBD2. Per the germline V gene, CDR1 is SGHRS and CDR2 is YFSETQ. The length of the CDR3 is 14 residues. With V trimmed by 2 bases and J by 3 bases, 3 bases remained unmatched. The CDR3 DNA reads TGCGCCAGCAGCTTACCCGGGAGGACAGATACGCAGTATTTT. Translated: CASSLPGRTDTQYF.

The gene calls are TRBV9 and TRBJ1-2; 8 bases agree with TRBD1. Unmatched junction bases numbered 12, after V lost 4 bases and J lost 7 bases. The CDR3 is 15 residues long. CDR1 is SGDLS and CDR2 is YYNGEE in the germline V gene. In DNA form, the CDR3 reads TGTGCCAGCAGCCTTCAGGACAGGGAAAAAAGTGGCTACACCTTC. It encodes CASSLQDREKSGYTF.

This clonotype was found once. The chain combines TRBV13 with TRBJ1-1; the D gene is possibly TRBD1 (6 bases). V lost 5 bases, J lost 5 bases, and 15 bases lay in between. Germline V lookup: CDR1 PRHDT, CDR2 FYEKMQ (reference sequence). The CDR3 consists of 14 residues. This chain's CDR3 is CASSRGQGTTEAFF. The CDR3 DNA reads as TGTGCCAGCAGCCGCGGGCAGGGGACAACTGAAGCTTTCTTT.

The chain has TRBV4-2 and TRBJ1-5; a possible D gene is TRBD1 (6 bases). The ends were cut back, 5 bases at V and 2 bases at J, with 13 bases in the middle. Per germline, CDR1 LGHNA and CDR2 YNFKEQ. The CDR3 length is 15 residues. This CDR3 is CASSVDRTRNQPQHF. The CDR3 nucleotides read TGTGCCAGCAGCGTGGACAGAACCCGCAATCAGCCCCAGCATTTT.

The chain recombines TRBV5-1 with TRBJ1-3; D is uncertain. Per the germline V gene, CDR1 is SGHRS and CDR2 is YFSETQ. V shed 2 bases and J shed 4 bases, with 10 bases lying between them. The CDR3 has 14 residues. The CDR3 protein is CASSFIGSGNTIYF. The CDR3 DNA follows: TGCGCCAGCAGCTTCATAGGGTCCGGAAACACCATATATTTT.

This clonotype was found a few times. The chain couples TRBV20-1 to TRBJ1-5; possibly TRBD1 for D (5 bases). Trimming shortened V by 4 bases and J by 2 bases, and 12 bases separated the two germline ends. The CDR3 covers 14 residues. The germline V gene has CDR1 DFQATT and CDR2 SNEGSKA (reference sequence). CDR3 protein: CSAKRGGGNQPQHF. CDR3 DNA sequence: TGCAGTGCTAAAAGGGGCGGGGGCAATCAGCCCCAGCATTTT.

The V gene is TRBV27, the J gene TRBJ2-7; D might be TRBD1 (5 bases). V gave up 1 base and J gave up 6 bases, with 13 bases separating them. This CDR3 has 14 amino acids. Germline-derived CDR1 and CDR2 are MNHEY and SMNVEV (reference sequence). The CDR3 sequence is CASSLFRGWGEQYF. For the CDR3, the DNA is TGTGCCAGCAGTTTATTTAGGGGTTGGGGCGAGCAGTACTTC.

The sample holds many counts of this clonotype. This sequence joins TRBV2 and TRBJ1-2; weak D call: TRBD1 (6 bases). The CDR3 runs to 11 residues. Germline assignment: CDR1 SNHLY and CDR2 FYNNEI. The CDR3 loop is CAKQGGSGYTF. Here the CDR3 DNA reads TGTGCGAAACAGGGAGGTAGTGGCTACACCTTC. Full variable domain (missing parts from reference TRBV2 and TRBJ1-2): EPEVTQTPSHQVTQMGQEVILRCVPISNHLYFYWYRQILGQKVEFLVSFYNNEISEKSEIFDDQFSVERPDGSNFTLKIRSTKLEDSAMYFCAKQGGSGYTFGSGTRLTVV.

This sequence joins TRBV20-1 and TRBJ2-5; 8 bases are shared with TRBD2. Germline values: CDR1 DFQATT, CDR2 SNEGSKA (reference sequence). The CDR3 consists of 14 residues. V trimming: 4 bases; J trimming: 5 bases; junction bases outside the gene matches: 9. This chain's CDR3 is CSATPGTSVETQYF. The CDR3 DNA reads as TGCAGTGCTACTCCCGGGACTAGTGTCGAGACCCAGTACTTC.

This clonotype turned up a few times. The genes are TRBV6-1 and TRBJ2-5; 14 nucleotides line up with TRBD2. The length of the CDR3 is 16 residues. The V and J ends lost 6 bases and 4 bases, in that order; junction bases with no gene match: 7. Per germline, CDR1 MNHNS and CDR2 SASEGT. As DNA, the CDR3 is TGTGCCAGCAGGAGAGGGACTAGCGGGAGTGGAGAGACCCAGTACTTC. Its protein product is CASRRGTSGSGETQYF.

The table lists this clonotype with many counts. This chain connects TRBV5-1 to TRBJ1-4, with D hard to call. V lost 0 bases to trimming and J lost 2 bases, with 5 bases between them. The CDR3 has 14 amino acids. Germline V lookup: CDR1 SGHRS, CDR2 YFSETQ. The CDR3 spells CASSLASTNEKLFF. CDR3 bases: TGCGCCAGCAGCTTGGCCTCCACTAATGAAAAACTGTTTTTT.

This clonotype was seen ten or more times. The V gene is TRBV3-1, the J gene TRBJ2-5, with D unresolved. V was trimmed by 1 base and J by 1 base, leaving 13 bases between them. CDR1 and CDR2 from the germline V gene are LGHDT and YNNKEL (reference sequence). The CDR3 is made up of 16 amino acids. CDR3 protein: CASSQGHPRLQETQYF. CDR3 DNA sequence: TGTGCCAGCAGCCAAGGTCATCCCAGACTCCAAGAGACCCAGTACTTC.

This clonotype came up many times. This sequence joins TRBV7-8 and TRBJ2-1, with D hard to call. The CDR3 is 12 residues long. The V gene lost 5 bases and the J gene lost 8 bases, with 10 bases spanning the gap. Germline V gene lookup returns CDR1 SGHVS and CDR2 FQNEAQ. CDR3 nucleotide sequence: TGTGCCAGCAGCACTACCCCGGATGAGCAGTTCTTC. Its translation: CASSTTPDEQFF.

The chain joins TRBV20-1 to TRBJ2-1; the match to TRBD2 covers 7 bases. The trim removed 3 bases at V and 9 bases at J, leaving 5 bases unmatched. The CDR3 is 12 residues long. The germline V gene has CDR1 DFQATT and CDR2 SNEGSKA (reference sequence). As DNA, the CDR3 is TGCAGTGCTAGTGCTAGCGGAGTTGAGCAGTTCTTC. Translated, it gives CSASASGVEQFF.

At least ten counts were recorded for this clonotype. In DNA, the CDR3 is TGTGCCAGCAGCTTGGCTGGACTAGCGGGAGAGTGCGAGCAGTACTTC. Translated: CASSLAGLAGECEQYF. The chain couples TRBV5-4 to TRBJ2-7; TRBD2 matches at 13 bases. The CDR3 extends over 16 amino acids. V lost 0 bases, J lost 6 bases, and 6 bases stayed unmatched. Germline V gene data show CDR1 as SGHNT and CDR2 as YYREEE (reference sequence).

This clonotype came up many times. The chain has TRBV18 and TRBJ2-2, with D hard to call. The germline CDR1 and CDR2 sequences are KGHSH and LQKENI. V dropped 2 bases and J dropped 8 bases, with 12 bases sitting between them. The CDR3 sequence is 14 residues long. Written as DNA, the CDR3 is TGTGCCAGCTCACCAACCCCACCGTCAGGGGAGCTGTTTTTT. Amino acids: CASSPTPPSGELFF.

This clonotype has ten or more counts. The V call is TRBV28, the J call TRBJ1-4; D is perhaps TRBD1 (5 bases). V was shortened by 3 bases and J by 4 bases, with 12 bases between the two germline ends. Germline CDR1 reads MDHEN; CDR2 reads SYDVKM. The CDR3 spans 15 residues. The CDR3 is CASSFAGQGNEKLFF. The CDR3 bases are TGTGCCAGCAGTTTCGCAGGGCAGGGTAATGAAAAACTGTTTTTT.

The V call is TRBV6-1, the J call TRBJ2-5, with D possibly TRBD1 on 6 matching bases. The V gene lost 8 bases and the J gene lost 5 bases, with 18 bases spanning the gap. This CDR3 has 14 residues. Looked up from germline, CDR1 is MNHNS and CDR2 is SASEGT. DNA of the CDR3: TGTGCCAGCTTGCCTACAGGGAGTGTCGAGACCCAGTACTTC. This sequence encodes CASLPTGSVETQYF.